This TCR beta chain came from a study of T cells in Graves' hyperthyroidism and ophthalmopathy. This clonotype has at least ten counts. Trimming shortened V by 0 bases and J by 5 bases, and 6 bases separated the two germline ends. Germline assignment: CDR1 SQVTM and CDR2 ANQGSEA. CDR3 size: 12 residues. TCR beta CDR3 regions were amplified from RNA transcripts. Researchers ran a first-round RT-PCR on the TCR CDR3 using the HTBI primer set. In TCRdb, the multiplex PCR reads were re-called with MiXCR into one record per CDR3 protein. The repertoire holds 640,000 or so distinct CDR3 sequences, with over 12% as singletons.

Input material: blood. The TCR was taken from a woman between 18 and 30 years old with Graves' ophthalmopathy. The J gene is TRBJ2-3, the V gene TRBV29-1; the D is unclear. CDR3 DNA sequence: TGCAGCGTTGAAGATTGGGGAGATACGCAGTATTTT. This gives the protein CSVEDWGDTQYF.